This record covers a single T cell receptor beta chain. These data are taken from a study of blood T cell repertoires in COVID-19. Only in-frame clones appear in the TCRdb table, and some are missing; sequencing was by immunoSEQ multiplex PCR. The table includes under 250,000 clones, over 75% detected once. Looked up from germline, CDR1 is LNHDA and CDR2 is SQIVND (reference sequence). The CDR3 has 13 amino acids. The germline V and J ends were trimmed by 11 bases and 5 bases, with 18 bases remaining between them. This chain joins TRBV19 and TRBJ1-1, with no clear D. The source of this sequence is a man aged 50 to 59 with COVID-19, enrolled during active disease. Source material: peripheral blood. The CDR3 DNA sequence: TGTGCCGCTAGCGGGCCGATGAGGACTGAAGCTTTCTTT. Translated: CAASGPMRTEAFF.